One and the same sample provided the 27 T cell receptor beta chains below, sequenced in a study of T-cell memory formation after mild COVID-19. TCRdb processed the 5' RACE reads anew with MiXCR; each CDR3 protein has one entry. This repertoire shows 70,000 to 95,000 distinct CDR3 sequences, roughly 13% found once; its top ten account for 41%. Sample: PBMCs or a T cell subset sorted from them (not recorded which). The receptors come from a man aged 18 to 30 who had mild COVID-19 (a few samples of this study predate the infection). Cell type and time point are not known.

V gene TRBV19 combines with J gene TRBJ2-2; the D is unclear. The CDR3 covers 17 residues. Germline V lookup: CDR1 LNHDA, CDR2 SQIVND (reference sequence). V dropped 4 bases and J dropped 0 bases, with 15 bases sitting between them. CDR3 sequence: CASSTPYSYPNTGELFF. The CDR3 DNA follows: TGTGCCAGTAGTACCCCCTACAGCTATCCGAACACCGGGGAGCTGTTTTTT.

This clonotype was observed a handful of times. The conserved phenylalanine or tryptophan normally closing the CDR3 is absent here, so this likely arose from a read error. It is unclear where the CDR3 begins or ends on the DNA, so no DNA is shown, and the CDR3 is as TCRdb lists it. The V gene is TRBV13, the J gene TRBJ2-1; whether TRBD1, the table's D call, matches the DNA was not checked. The CDR3 totals 11 residues, both ends included. Per germline, CDR1 PRHDT and CDR2 FYEKMQ (reference sequence). CDR3 amino acids: CASSSLGGPLL.

The CDR3 sequence is CASSDTGGLGDTQYF. DNA of the CDR3: TGTGCCAGTAGCGATACAGGGGGCCTCGGAGATACGCAGTATTTT. V is TRBV19 and J is TRBJ2-3; TRBD1 agrees at 9 bases. CDR1 is LNHDA and CDR2 is SQIVND in the germline V gene (reference sequence). Germline trimming cut 6 bases from V and 5 bases from J; bases unmatched to any gene: 9. The CDR3 totals 15 residues.

J is TRBJ2-5 and V is TRBV7-9; maybe TRBD1 (6 bases). Germline lookup yields CDR1 SEHNR and CDR2 FQNEAQ (reference sequence). V lost 5 bases, J lost 4 bases, and 23 bases lay in between. The CDR3 consists of 17 residues. The CDR3 here is CASSHVQGPYARETQYF. CDR3 nucleotides: TGTGCCAGCAGCCATGTTCAGGGGCCGTACGCCCGAGAGACCCAGTACTTC.

The J gene is TRBJ2-2, the V gene TRBV7-2, with D maybe TRBD1 (5 bases). CDR3 length: 12 residues. Germline lookup yields CDR1 SGHTA and CDR2 FQGNSA. Between the trimmed V and J ends, which lost 7 bases and 6 bases, there was a span of 9 bases. The CDR3: CASTPRAGELFF. The CDR3 DNA sequence: TGTGCCAGCACCCCCAGGGCCGGGGAGCTGTTTTTT.

This clonotype appeared a few times. This chain joins TRBV20-1 and TRBJ1-2, with no clear D. The CDR3 is 14 residues long. Trimming left V 3 bases short and J 6 bases short, with 17 bases between. Germline loops: CDR1 DFQATT, CDR2 SNEGSKA (reference sequence). The CDR3 coding sequence is TGCAGTGCTAGGGGTTATGGAGGGTTTCATGGCTACACCTTC. This codes for CSARGYGGFHGYTF.

This clonotype turned up a few times. The rearrangement uses TRBV29-1 and TRBJ2-2, with a possible D match to TRBD2 (5 bases). CDR1 and CDR2 (germline): SQVTM, ANQGSEA. The CDR3 sequence is 13 residues long. V was cut by 8 bases and J by 5 bases, with 15 bases left in between. The CDR3 loop is CSPRGSRTGELFF. The CDR3 DNA sequence: TGCAGCCCCCGGGGTAGTAGGACCGGGGAGCTGTTTTTT.

This clonotype was observed a handful of times. The chain couples TRBV20-1 to TRBJ2-3, with 12 bases that match TRBD2. This CDR3 spans 14 amino acids. CDR1 is DFQATT, CDR2 SNEGSKA, per germline (reference sequence). With 7 bases clipped from V and 7 bases from J, the junction kept 9 bases outside the gene matches. The CDR3 is CSGTLAGGGNTQYF. Here the CDR3 DNA reads TGCAGTGGAACACTAGCGGGGGGAGGGAATACGCAGTATTTT.

V usage is TRBV27 and J usage is TRBJ2-7; no definite D call. The germline V gene has CDR1 MNHEY and CDR2 SMNVEV (reference sequence). V was clipped by 5 bases and J by 4 bases, with 24 bases between them. The CDR3 sequence is 17 residues long. The CDR3 here is CASSPYSGLKGSYEQYV. The CDR3 region has the DNA TGTGCCAGCAGTCCGTACTCGGGCCTAAAAGGCTCTTACGAGCAGTACGTC.

This sequence joins TRBV28 and TRBJ2-3; a possible D gene is TRBD1 (5 bases). CDR1 is MDHEN and CDR2 is SYDVKM in the germline V gene. The V gene lost 7 bases and the J gene lost 2 bases, with 10 bases spanning the gap. The length of the CDR3 is 13 residues. The CDR3 DNA is TGTGCCAGCACTGACAGCTACACAGATACGCAGTATTTT. Amino acid sequence: CASTDSYTDTQYF.

This clonotype was observed a few times. The chain combines TRBV4-1 with TRBJ2-2; TRBD2 is a possible D gene (7 bases). Trimming shortened V by 1 base and J by 6 bases, and 15 bases separated the two germline ends. Germline V lookup: CDR1 MGHRA, CDR2 YSYEKL. The CDR3 totals 16 residues. The CDR3 protein is CASSQARGAGPGELFF. As DNA, the CDR3 is TGCGCCAGCAGCCAAGCACGGGGGGCGGGACCCGGGGAGCTGTTTTTT.

The chain recombines TRBV7-9 with TRBJ2-3, with D tentatively TRBD2 (6 bases). The CDR3 covers 12 residues. Trimming stripped 8 bases from V and 6 bases from J, with 12 bases between. The germline gives CDR1 SEHNR, CDR2 FQNEAQ (reference sequence). As DNA, the CDR3 is TGTGCCAGCGGCGGGGATAGGGATACGCAGTATTTT. This encodes CASGGDRDTQYF.

The table lists this clonotype with a few counts. The chain uses TRBV6-5 and TRBJ1-1; D possibly corresponds to TRBD1 (5 bases). Germline V gene data show CDR1 as MNHEY and CDR2 as SVGAGI. The V and J ends lost 7 bases and 4 bases respectively, with 16 bases between them. The CDR3 loop spans 14 amino acids. For the CDR3, the DNA is TGTGCCAGCACCCCACTAGGCGGGACCACTGAAGCTTTCTTT. Protein product: CASTPLGGTTEAFF.

The J gene is TRBJ2-3, the V gene TRBV5-5; TRBD1 aligns across 7 bases. Trimming at V came to 4 bases and at J to 2 bases, leaving 10 bases not matched to a gene. The germline gives CDR1 SGHKS, CDR2 YYEKEE (reference sequence). This CDR3 spans 16 amino acids. The CDR3 sequence is CASSDRTGPNTDTQYF. For the CDR3, the DNA is TGTGCCAGCAGCGACCGGACAGGACCGAACACAGATACGCAGTATTTT.

This clonotype was picked up a small number of times. The V and J genes are TRBV4-1 and TRBJ2-7, with D maybe TRBD1 (6 bases). The CDR3 has 14 residues. From germline, CDR1 is MGHRA and CDR2 YSYEKL. V gave up 0 bases and J gave up 3 bases, with 9 bases separating them. CDR3 nucleotides: TGCGCCAGCAGCCAAGAAACAGGGCGCTACGAGCAGTACGTC. This sequence encodes CASSQETGRYEQYV.

J is TRBJ2-7 and V is TRBV5-1; D gene uncertain. The germline V gene has CDR1 SGHRS and CDR2 YFSETQ. This CDR3 is built from 13 residues. Trimming cost V 2 bases and J 3 bases, with 9 bases left between them. The CDR3 nucleotides are TGCGCCAGCAGCTTAGTTCCTCGCTACGAGCAGTACGTC. This encodes CASSLVPRYEQYV.

This clonotype turned up a few times. The V and J genes are TRBV9 and TRBJ2-7, with 9 bases aligning to TRBD2. The germline CDR1 and CDR2 sequences are SGDLS and YYNGEE. Unmatched junction bases numbered 6, after V lost 5 bases and J lost 6 bases. This CDR3 region has 13 residues. The CDR3 DNA is TGTGCCAGCAGACCAAATAGCGGGAGCGAGCAGTACTTC. This codes for CASRPNSGSEQYF.

This rearrangement joins TRBV9 to TRBJ2-1; 10 bases agree with TRBD2. The CDR3 is 15 residues long. Germline values: CDR1 SGDLS, CDR2 YYNGEE. V gave up 1 base and J gave up 6 bases; unmatched junction bases: 4. CDR3: CASSVRGLAPNEQFF. CDR3 in DNA: TGTGCCAGCAGCGTACGGGGACTAGCGCCCAATGAGCAGTTCTTC.

The chain has TRBV9 and TRBJ1-1; possible D gene TRBD1, 5 bases. There are 14 residues in the CDR3. V shed 4 bases and J shed 6 bases, with 16 bases lying between them. CDR1 SGDLS and CDR2 YYNGEE come from the germline V gene. DNA for the CDR3: TGTGCCAGCAGCCCCCGTGGCAGGGTTGCTGAAGCTTTCTTT. Its translation: CASSPRGRVAEAFF. The whole variable domain, filled in from reference TRBV9 and TRBJ1-1, reads DSGVTQTPKHLITATGQRVTLRCSPRSGDLSVYWYQQSLDQGLQFLIQYYNGEERAKGNILERFSAQQFPDLHSELNLSSLELGDSALYFCASSPRGRVAEAFFGQGTRLTVV.

This clonotype came up a few times. The rearrangement joins TRBV4-1 to TRBJ2-2; unclear D gene. There are 15 residues in the CDR3. CDR1 and CDR2 (germline): MGHRA, YSYEKL. Trimming left V 3 bases short and J 5 bases short, with 13 bases between. The CDR3 DNA reads TGCGCCAGCAGCCACGAGCCGGCCAGGACCGGGGAGCTGTTTTTT. Its protein is CASSHEPARTGELFF.

The chain is built from TRBV7-3 and TRBJ2-1; D possibly corresponds to TRBD1 (5 bases). The CDR3 is made up of 13 amino acids. V lost 0 bases to trimming and J lost 8 bases, with 8 bases between them. Germline V gene lookup returns CDR1 SGHTA and CDR2 FQGTGA. The CDR3 reads CASSLTRADEQFF. The CDR3 DNA reads TGTGCCAGCAGCTTAACCAGGGCCGATGAGCAGTTCTTC.

The rearrangement joins TRBV5-1 to TRBJ2-5, with 11 positions matching TRBD2. The CDR3 runs 15 residues. The V segment lost 4 bases and the J segment 2 bases; nucleotides outside the gene matches: 4. Per the germline V gene, CDR1 is SGHRS and CDR2 is YFSETQ. CDR3 sequence reads: CASSHLAGGQETQYF. The CDR3 DNA reads TGCGCCAGCAGCCACTTAGCGGGGGGGCAAGAGACCCAGTACTTC.

At least ten counts were recorded for this clonotype. V is TRBV20-1 and J is TRBJ1-2; D is perhaps TRBD1 (5 bases). This CDR3 comprises 13 residues. Germline-derived CDR1 and CDR2 are DFQATT and SNEGSKA (reference sequence). The V gene lost 3 bases and the J gene lost 2 bases, with 10 bases spanning the gap. The CDR3 here is CSARTRDNYGYTF. The CDR3 DNA follows: TGCAGTGCTAGGACACGGGACAACTATGGCTACACCTTC.

This clonotype appeared a few times. V and J are TRBV6-5 and TRBJ2-3; a possible D gene is TRBD2 (6 bases). V dropped 0 bases and J dropped 5 bases, with 15 bases sitting between them. CDR1 is MNHEY, CDR2 SVGAGI, per germline. CDR3 length equals 16 residues. CDR3 nucleotides: TGTGCCAGCAGTTACTCGCTTCGGTCTAGCGAAGATACGCAGTATTTT. Translating gives CASSYSLRSSEDTQYF.

This clonotype was detected a few times. The rearrangement links TRBV15 to TRBJ2-2; a possible D gene is TRBD2 (5 bases). Trimming pared 1 base from V and 7 bases from J, leaving 10 bases between. The CDR3 consists of 14 residues. CDR1 is LNHNV, CDR2 YYDKDF, per germline (reference sequence). The CDR3 is CATSRGGGGGELFF. As DNA, the CDR3 is TGTGCCACCAGCAGAGGAGGAGGCGGCGGGGAGCTGTTTTTT.

With regard to this clonotype: The junction departs from germline at one end; a sequencing error may be responsible. V gene TRBV7-2 combines with J gene TRBJ2-5; D gene unclear. The CDR3 consists of 13 residues. Germline lookup yields CDR1 SGHTA and CDR2 FQGNSA. Here the CDR3 reads CASSLWGSENQYF. CDR3 nucleotides: TGTGCCAGCAGCTTATGGGGTAGTGAGAACCAGTACTTC.

This clonotype showed up just a few times. The chain joins TRBV4-1 to TRBJ1-1; D may be TRBD1 (6 bases). Germline V gene sequence: CDR1 MGHRA, CDR2 YSYEKL. This CDR3 spans 13 amino acids. The V end lost 3 bases, the J end lost 7 bases, and 12 bases lay between the germline ends. CDR3 bases: TGCGCCAGCAGCCAGGCTCCACAGGGTGAAGCTTTCTTT. This sequence encodes CASSQAPQGEAFF.